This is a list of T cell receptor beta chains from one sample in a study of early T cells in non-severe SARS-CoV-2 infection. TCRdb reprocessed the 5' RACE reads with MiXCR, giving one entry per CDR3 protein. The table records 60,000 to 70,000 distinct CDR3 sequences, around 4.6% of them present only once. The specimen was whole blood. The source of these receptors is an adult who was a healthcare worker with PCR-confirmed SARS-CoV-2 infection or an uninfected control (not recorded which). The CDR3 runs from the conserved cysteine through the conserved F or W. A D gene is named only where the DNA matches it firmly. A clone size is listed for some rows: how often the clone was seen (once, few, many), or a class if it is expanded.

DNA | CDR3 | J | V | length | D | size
TGTGCCAGCAGCTCGGACAACTCCTACGAGCAGTACTTC | CASSSDNSYEQYF | TRBJ2-7 | TRBV7-2 | 13 | . | .
TGTGCCAGTAGTAGACGAGGTGAGCAGTTCTTC | CASSRRGEQFF | TRBJ2-1 | TRBV19 | 11 | . | many
TGTGCCAGCAGTGAATCGGGGGGAAGGGGGACCCAGTACTTC | CASSESGGRGTQYF | TRBJ2-5 | TRBV6-1 | 14 | TRBD2 | many
TGTGCCAGTTACCGGGACAGGGAATTGGGAGAGACCCAGTACTTC | CASYRDRELGETQYF | TRBJ2-5 | TRBV12-3/TRBV12-4 | 15 | TRBD1 | many
TGTGCCAGCAGACCCCTGACTAGCGGGAGGGCCCCTCGACGGGAGCTGTTTTTT | CASRPLTSGRAPRRELFF | TRBJ2-2 | TRBV11-2 | 18 | TRBD2 | few
TGTGCCAGCAGCTTCGGGGATACGCAGTATTTT | CASSFGDTQYF | TRBJ2-3 | TRBV5-6 | 11 | . | many
TGTGCCACTACAGGAGGCACAGATACGCAGTATTTT | CATTGGTDTQYF | TRBJ2-3 | TRBV11-2 | 12 | . | once
TGTGCCAGCAACACCCCGGGACAGTATAGCAATCAGCCCCAGCATTTT | CASNTPGQYSNQPQHF | TRBJ1-5 | TRBV6-2/TRBV6-3 | 16 | TRBD1 | many
TGTGCCATCAGTGACATCGGTGAAAAACTGTTTTTT | CAISDIGEKLFF | TRBJ1-4 | TRBV10-3 | 12 | . | many
TGCAGTGCTAGATTCCCTCCGGGTCACTCCTACGAGCAGTACTTC | CSARFPPGHSYEQYF | TRBJ2-7 | TRBV20-1 | 15 | . | many
TGTGCCAGCAGCCAGGGGGTGTCCTACGAGCAGTACTTC | CASSQGVSYEQYF | TRBJ2-7 | TRBV6-1 | 13 | TRBD1 | many
TGTGCCAGCAGTTTATCAGGGGCCCAAGGCTACACCTTC | CASSLSGAQGYTF | TRBJ1-2 | TRBV27 | 13 | . | .
TGTGCCAGTAGTATCTCCGGGACCAGCAGTCTCGATACGCAGTATTTT | CASSISGTSSLDTQYF | TRBJ2-3 | TRBV19 | 16 | . | .
TGTGCCAGCAGCTCCCCAAACTACAATGAGCAGTTCTTC | CASSSPNYNEQFF | TRBJ2-1 | TRBV11-2 | 13 | . | many
TGTGCCAGCAGCTCGGTACAGGGATGGGGCACTGAAGCTTTCTTT | CASSSVQGWGTEAFF | TRBJ1-1 | TRBV11-2 | 15 | . | many
TGCAGTGCTCCTGACTTGACAGGACTGAACACTGAAGCTTTCTTT | CSAPDLTGLNTEAFF | TRBJ1-1 | TRBV20-1 | 15 | . | many
TGCAGTGCGGTTTGGGCAGGGCCCTTTTCTGTAACCTACGAGCAGTACTTC | CSAVWAGPFSVTYEQYF | TRBJ2-7 | TRBV20-1 | 17 | . | .
TGTGCCATCAGTCCGGGACTAGCGGCTTTACAAGAGACCCAGTACTTC | CAISPGLAALQETQYF | TRBJ2-5 | TRBV10-3 | 16 | TRBD2 | many
TGTGCCTGGAATGCAGGGAGGGACGGGGAGCTGTTTTTT | CAWNAGRDGELFF | TRBJ2-2 | TRBV30 | 13 | TRBD2 | .